This entry is about one T cell receptor (beta chain). The data derive from a study of blood T cell repertoires in COVID-19. Only in-frame clones appear in the TCRdb table, and some are missing; sequencing was by immunoSEQ multiplex PCR. The sample holds roughly 100,000 clones, about four fifths seen once. What was sequenced was peripheral blood. The source of this sequence is a woman aged 80 or over with active or convalescent COVID-19.

The CDR3 DNA is TGTGCCAGTAGTTGGGGTTCTAGCGGCTACGAGCAGTACTTC. Protein sequence: CASSWGSSGYEQYF. The rearrangement uses TRBV19 and TRBJ2-7; TRBD2 matches 7 bases. V dropped 5 bases and J dropped 3; count of bases not matched to a gene: 7. The CDR3 loop spans 14 amino acids. Germline V gene data show CDR1 as LNHDA and CDR2 as SQIVND (reference sequence).